The T cell receptor beta chain under discussion was sequenced for a study of technical replicates of blood from a handful of donors. Data came from immunoSEQ multiplex PCR; TCRdb stores just in-frame clones and leaves some out. In the table there are under 95,000 clones, over 90% of which are singletons. This CDR3 has 17 amino acids. CDR1 and CDR2 from the germline V gene are MGHRA and YSYEKL. After removal of 0 bases from V and 7 bases from J, the junction contained 12 bases not matched to a gene. The sequenced sample consisted of T cells isolated from PBMCs. The chain uses TRBV4-1 and TRBJ2-1; 7 nucleotides align to TRBD2. The source is a human donor in good health. CDR3 nucleotide sequence: TGCGCCAGCAGCCAAGATAGGGACTACCCCATTAGAAATGAGCAGTTCTTC. This gives the protein CASSQDRDYPIRNEQFF.